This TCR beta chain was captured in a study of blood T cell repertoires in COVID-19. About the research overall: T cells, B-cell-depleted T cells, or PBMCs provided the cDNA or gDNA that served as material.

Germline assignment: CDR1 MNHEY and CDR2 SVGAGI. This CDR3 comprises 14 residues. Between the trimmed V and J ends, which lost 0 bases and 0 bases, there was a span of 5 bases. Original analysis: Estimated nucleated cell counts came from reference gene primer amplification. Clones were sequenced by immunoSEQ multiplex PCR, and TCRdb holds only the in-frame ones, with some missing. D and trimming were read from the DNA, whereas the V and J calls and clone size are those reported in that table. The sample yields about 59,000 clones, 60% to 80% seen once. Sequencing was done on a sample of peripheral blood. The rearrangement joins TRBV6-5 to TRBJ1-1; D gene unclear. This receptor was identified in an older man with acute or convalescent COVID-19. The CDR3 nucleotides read TGTGCCAGCAGTTACTCTCCGGTGAACACTGAAGCTTTCTTT. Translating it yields CASSYSPVNTEAFF.